This is a list of T cell receptor beta chains from one sample in a study of graft-versus-host responses after intestinal transplantation. No antigens are known for them. Produced via immunoSEQ multiplex PCR; TCRdb's table is partial and in-frame only. Of about 120,000 clones listed, 90% to 95% are singletons. The sequencing used unstimulated CD8+ T cells sorted from spleen or lymph node cells, collected before intestinal transplant. The receptors shown here come from a human donor who received an intestinal transplant. Each CDR3 is given with its conserved first and last residue. A D gene is named only where the DNA matches it firmly.

D,V,length,J,CDR3
-,TRBV6-5,11,TRBJ2-1,CASSEGNEQFF
-,TRBV14,16,TRBJ2-1,CASSQELYDSYNEQFF
TRBD1,TRBV27,21,TRBJ2-7,CASSPTPPTGGLGSGSYEQYF
-,TRBV5-5,14,TRBJ2-1,CASSLYASNNEQFF
-,TRBV29-1,11,TRBJ1-2,CSVGEDSGYTF
-,TRBV27,14,TRBJ2-7,CASSPSGTPYEQYF
-,TRBV6-5,12,TRBJ2-7,CASSERGGEQYF
TRBD1,TRBV10-1,14,TRBJ2-7,CASSDRDSRYEQYF
TRBD1,TRBV6-5,14,TRBJ2-5,CASSSYRGWETQYF
-,TRBV5-6,12,TRBJ2-7,CASSLGTYEQYF
TRBD2,TRBV4-3,16,TRBJ2-7,CASSQYLAGVSYEQYF
TRBD1,TRBV7-9,14,TRBJ2-5,CASSSTGGQETQYF
TRBD2,TRBV29-1,19,TRBJ2-1,CSVEWGLAGESGSYNEQFF
TRBD2,TRBV7-3,15,TRBJ2-3,CASSLNGRATDTQYF
-,TRBV11-3,13,TRBJ2-7,CASSLGTNYEQYF
TRBD2,TRBV19,14,TRBJ2-1,CATNLAGLNNEQFF
TRBD2,TRBV7-9,14,TRBJ2-7,CASSQSGTIGEQYF
TRBD1,TRBV7-6,16,TRBJ1-4,CASSDTQTGREEKLFF
TRBD2,TRBV7-6,16,TRBJ2-7,CASSLGGEGKSNEQYF
-,TRBV21-1,17,TRBJ2-1,CASSKGIGRGAYNEQFF
-,TRBV13,11,TRBJ1-1,CASVGGTEAFF
-,TRBV29-1,15,TRBJ1-3,CSVDGHPSSGNTIYF
TRBD1,TRBV16,14,TRBJ2-7,CASSETLQGDEQYF
TRBD2,TRBV19,15,TRBJ2-7,CASKEREWPTYEQYF
-,TRBV14,14,TRBJ1-2,CASSQIRGAYGYTF
TRBD2,TRBV29-1,15,TRBJ2-5,CSVAGTSGSRETQYF
-,TRBV19,15,TRBJ2-5,CASSMLARRQETQYF
TRBD2,TRBV4-1,15,TRBJ2-7,CASSQRRGSSYEQYF
-,TRBV28,14,TRBJ2-1,CASSLTYSTNEQFF
-,TRBV28,15,TRBJ2-7,CASRGLLGGWSEQYF
-,TRBV5-6,16,TRBJ2-1,CASSLAFIGSYNEQFF
TRBD1,TRBV28,15,TRBJ1-2,CASSPTGAPNYGYTF
-,TRBV7-8,16,TRBJ2-3,CASSLSATLITDTQYF
TRBD2,TRBV7-9,14,-,CASSWTSGSYEQYF
TRBD2,TRBV4-2,15,TRBJ2-3,CASSLAGTATDTQYF
-,TRBV6-6,15,TRBJ1-4,CASSSTREINEKLFF
TRBD2,TRBV10-2,15,TRBJ2-5,CATRPTGGVQETQYF
-,TRBV28,15,TRBJ2-2,CATTLTGKWTGELFF
-,TRBV2,14,TRBJ2-1,CASSDGVSYNEQFF
-,TRBV4-3,14,TRBJ2-3,CASSQGAGVVTQYF
-,TRBV6-6,13,TRBJ2-7,CASSYSTGYEQYF
-,TRBV9,14,TRBJ2-1,CASSTGLPYNEQFF
TRBD1,TRBV9,17,TRBJ1-2,CASSVEVGAQGDYGYTF
-,TRBV4-1,15,TRBJ2-7,CASSQDLDGTYEQYF
-,TRBV29-1,13,TRBJ2-1,CSVEERNYNEQFF
TRBD1,TRBV28,14,TRBJ2-7,CASTAGTGDYEQYF
-,TRBV19,14,TRBJ1-1,CASSIAMLNTEAFF
-,TRBV14,13,TRBJ1-1,CASSQVMNTEAFF
-,TRBV9,13,TRBJ1-4,CASSGGIDEKLFF
TRBD2,TRBV13,18,TRBJ2-1,CASSPEGTSGSGGNEQFF
TRBD1,TRBV27,14,TRBJ2-7,CASSSGTGGHEQYF